Listed below are T cell receptor beta chains from one sample, sequenced in a study of T cells after yellow fever vaccination. TCRdb called the 5' RACE reads again in MiXCR, with one record for every CDR3 protein. The sample lists 300,000 to 350,000 distinct CDR3 sequences; under 5% were seen once. Sequences were derived from PBMCs, sampled 5 days after the yellow fever booster vaccination. The receptors come from a man aged 18 to 30 who received the YFV17D yellow fever vaccine. The CDR3 runs from the conserved cysteine through the conserved F or W. D genes are given only for firm matches. Clone sizes are given selectively: once, few, many, or a class where the clone is expanded.

V	size	J	D	DNA	CDR3
TRBV7-9	few	TRBJ2-3	.	TGTGCCAGCAGCATTCCGGGGCCGGAGGGTACGCAGTATTTT	CASSIPGPEGTQYF
TRBV18	.	TRBJ1-4	.	TGTGCCAGCTCACCGGTCCGGCGAGACCATGAAAAACTGTTTTTT	CASSPVRRDHEKLFF
TRBV28	few	TRBJ2-4	.	TGTGCCAGCAGTCCCGAAGGGGATTCAATAGCCAAAAACATTCAGTACTTC	CASSPEGDSIAKNIQYF
TRBV11-1	few	TRBJ2-3	.	TGTGCCAGCAGCCGGGGGGCGGGGGTTCCGGATACGCAGTATTTT	CASSRGAGVPDTQYF
TRBV6-6	.	TRBJ1-5	.	TGTGCCAGCAGTACTCCTACAGGGACCCAGCCCCAGCATTTT	CASSTPTGTQPQHF
TRBV6-5	many	TRBJ2-2	.	TGTGCCAGCAGTTACTCCCGGGGGACCGGGGAGCTGTTTTTT	CASSYSRGTGELFF
TRBV5-5	.	TRBJ1-2	.	TGTGCCAGCAGCTTGGGGTATGAGGACGGCTACACCTTC	CASSLGYEDGYTF
TRBV19	.	TRBJ2-1	TRBD2	TGTGCCAGTAGGTACGGGGGGATCTACAATGAGCAGTTCTTC	CASRYGGIYNEQFF
TRBV18	.	TRBJ1-5	.	TGTGCCAGCTCACCTCGAAGGGGCAATCAGCCCCAGCATTTT	CASSPRRGNQPQHF
TRBV7-3	few	TRBJ2-2	.	TGTGCCAGCAGCCCATACGTAAACACCGGGGAGCTGTTTTTT	CASSPYVNTGELFF
TRBV27	many	TRBJ2-1	TRBD2	TGTGCCAGCAGGCTAGCGGGGCCCAGGGATGAGCAGTTCTTC	CASRLAGPRDEQFF
TRBV19	.	TRBJ2-5	.	TGTGCCACCTCAAGGGCGGCCAGGGCAGAGACCCAGTACTTC	CATSRAARAETQYF
TRBV14	few	TRBJ1-4	.	TGTGCCAGCAGCGCACGATCGGGACCTAATGAAAAACTGTTTTTT	CASSARSGPNEKLFF
TRBV12-3/TRBV12-4	many	TRBJ2-5	.	TGTGCCAGCAGTACCGTCCGAGGGCAAGAGACCCAGTACTTC	CASSTVRGQETQYF